A selection of T cell receptor beta chains follows, all from one sample in a study of blood T cell repertoires in COVID-19. TCRdb's copy holds only in-frame clones and misses some; the assay was immunoSEQ multiplex PCR. The table records about 150,000 clones, 76% of them present only once. Sequenced: peripheral blood. The receptors here all came from a woman aged 80 or over with acute or convalescent COVID-19. The CDR3 runs from the conserved cysteine through the conserved F or W. The D gene is left open where the match is weak. Size is stated for part of the rows, as once, few or many counts, or as a class when the clone is expanded.

size	length	V	J	D	DNA	CDR3
.	15	TRBV6-2/TRBV6-3	TRBJ1-5	.	TGTGCCAGCAGTTACTCACAGGGAGGCAATCAGCCCCAGCATTTT	CASSYSQGGNQPQHF
.	15	TRBV29-1	TRBJ2-3	TRBD2	TGCAGCGTGGAGGGACTAGCGGGGAGCACAGATACGCAGTATTTT	CSVEGLAGSTDTQYF
.	16	TRBV27	TRBJ2-1	TRBD1	TGTGCCAGCAGTTCCCCGGGACAGGGGGTTTACTATGAGCAGTTCTTC	CASSSPGQGVYYEQFF
.	14	TRBV30	TRBJ2-1	.	TGTGCCTGGAGTAGGGGGGGCCTTTACAATGAGCAGTTCTTC	CAWSRGGLYNEQFF
.	14	TRBV7-9	TRBJ1-4	.	TGTGCCAGCAGCACCGGACAGAGGGGTGAAAAACTGTTTTTT	CASSTGQRGEKLFF
.	12	TRBV7-2	TRBJ1-5	.	TGTGCCAGCAGCTTACCTAATCAGCCCCAGCATTTT	CASSLPNQPQHF
.	14	TRBV5-6	TRBJ2-3	.	TGTGCCAGCAGGGAACACGGAGTCACAGATACGCAGTATTTT	CASREHGVTDTQYF
.	17	TRBV5-1	TRBJ1-2	.	TGCGCCAGCAGCTCTCAGACAGGCTTGGGCGCCGGCTATGGCTACACCTTC	CASSSQTGLGAGYGYTF
.	15	TRBV2	TRBJ2-7	.	TGTGCCAGCAGATGGGGTACGGCAGGGACATACGAGCAGTACTTC	CASRWGTAGTYEQYF
.	12	TRBV27	TRBJ1-5	.	TGTGCCAGCAGTCCCCCTGGGGGGATTAGGCATTTT	CASSPPGGIRHF
.	15	TRBV6-6	TRBJ2-2	TRBD1	TGTGCCAGCAGCCGCGGACAGGGGAACACCGGGGAGCTGTTTTTT	CASSRGQGNTGELFF
.	15	TRBV5-1	TRBJ1-4	.	TGCGCCAGCAGCCCGCGCGGGGGTTTCGATGAAAAACTGTTTTTT	CASSPRGGFDEKLFF
.	19	TRBV5-4	TRBJ2-7	.	TGTGCCAGCAGCCCCAACCCTGTAGGACGGGGTAGAGGCCACTACGAGCAGTACTTC	CASSPNPVGRGRGHYEQYF
.	16	TRBV10-3	TRBJ1-2	.	TGTGCCATCAGTGAGTCGTGGGGGCCCAATAACTATGGCTACACCTTC	CAISESWGPNNYGYTF
.	13	TRBV7-3	TRBJ2-1	TRBD1	TGTGCCAGCAGCCAGGGGGCCAACAATGAGCAGTTCTTC	CASSQGANNEQFF
.	13	TRBV6-5	TRBJ1-1	TRBD1	TGTGCCAGCAGGGACAGGGCGGGCACTGAAGCTTTCTTT	CASRDRAGTEAFF
.	12	TRBV12-3/TRBV12-4	TRBJ1-1	.	TGTGCCAGCAGTTTTAGGGGTTCTGAAGCTTTCTTT	CASSFRGSEAFF
.	13	TRBV24-1	TRBJ2-2	TRBD2	TGTGCCACCAAGGGGACTACCGGGGGGGAGCTGTTTTTT	CATKGTTGGELFF
.	15	TRBV18	TRBJ2-5	.	TGTGCCAGCTCACTGTCGGGGACACCACAAGAGACCCAGTACTTC	CASSLSGTPQETQYF
.	13	TRBV12-3/TRBV12-4	TRBJ2-2	.	TGTGCCAGCAGTTATCGGGGCACCGGGGAGCTGTTTTTT	CASSYRGTGELFF
.	13	TRBV7-3	TRBJ1-1	.	TGTGCCAGCAGTTTAACGTTGAGCACTGAAGCTTTCTTT	CASSLTLSTEAFF
.	14	TRBV19	TRBJ1-2	.	TGTGCCAGTCGTCCTTTGGGCAACGAAAATGGCTACACCTTC	CASRPLGNENGYTF
.	17	TRBV19	TRBJ1-5	.	TGTGCCAGTAGTATCCCCCGACGTGACAGTCGGGATCAGCCCCAGCATTTT	CASSIPRRDSRDQPQHF
.	12	TRBV6-1	TRBJ1-5	TRBD1	TGTGCCAGCAGTAGACAGGGTCAGCCCCAGCATTTT	CASSRQGQPQHF
.	14	TRBV5-1	TRBJ2-5	.	TGCGCCAGTGGAGCACTACGGAACCAAGAGACCCAGTACTTC	CASGALRNQETQYF
.	13	TRBV30	TRBJ1-1	TRBD1	TGTGCCTGGGGCGGACAGGGGAACACTGAAGCTTTCTTT	CAWGGQGNTEAFF
.	13	TRBV7-9	TRBJ2-7	TRBD2	TGTGCCAGCGGGCCTAGCGGAACCTACGAGCAGTACTTC	CASGPSGTYEQYF
.	12	TRBV6-5	TRBJ2-2	.	TGTGCCAGCCCCGTCGGCACCGGGGAGCTGTTTTTT	CASPVGTGELFF
many	16	TRBV27	TRBJ2-2	TRBD2	TGTGCCAGCAGGCCTCCTGGGGGGGTGAACACCGGGGAGCTGTTTTTT	CASRPPGGVNTGELFF
.	15	TRBV6-5	TRBJ1-1	.	TGTGCCAGCAGTTACTCGGCGGTGTTGAACACTGAAGCTTTCTTT	CASSYSAVLNTEAFF
.	15	TRBV5-1	TRBJ1-5	.	TGCGCCAGCAGCTTGGACTCAGGGCCCAATCAGCCCCAGCATTTT	CASSLDSGPNQPQHF
.	14	TRBV7-3	TRBJ1-3	.	TGTGCCAGCAGCTTAGGAGGGTCCGGAAACACCATATATTTT	CASSLGGSGNTIYF
.	15	TRBV27	TRBJ2-3	.	TGTGCCAGCAGTTTAGAGGGGGTGGGCGGAGATACGCAGTATTTT	CASSLEGVGGDTQYF